This T cell receptor (beta chain) was retrieved from a study of T cell responses to AZD1222 COVID-19 vaccine (dated by TCRdb to the early 2020s). The study in broad terms: Because spike-specific TCR depth and breadth did not differ between the two schedules, AZD1222 recipients who got a second dose at roughly 4 weeks were pooled with those who got a second dose at roughly 12 weeks. A total of around 240 trial participants underwent TCR sequencing, of whom 207 received two doses of AZD1222 and some 26 received two doses of the MenACWY control vaccine. Trial participants were enrolled by age into subgroups of 18-55, 56-69 and 70-plus years, and about 150, 27 and 61 TCR-sequenced participants, respectively, were included in these subgroups.

The intended sense of this specimen's time point label: baseline before first vaccination. Vaccinee samples were obtained from the UK trials COV001 and COV002, which included a single-blind randomized controlled phase 2/3 trial of AZD1222 (ChAdOx1 nCoV-19) in healthy adults. For TCRbeta chain sequencing, PBMC samples from trial participants were taken at day 0 and at day 28 after the second dose. Remarks on this clone: The antigen it recognizes is unknown. Per-base quality was not reported, and no clone a single base away is much larger than it.

Findings and caveats that apply to the study as a whole: Because no day 14 peak-response samples were available, the repertoires could be characterized only after the peak T cell response. The whole spike protein was spanned by vaccine-associated CD4 TCRs, and dominant responses were seen in regions 160-218 and 743-854. After two AZD1222 doses, spike-specific TCR breadth and depth were significantly higher than at day 0 and than in MenACWY recipients. Reportedly, close to half of the unique spike-specific TCRs recognized epitopes lying outside the regions that are mutated in the B.1.351 and B.1.1.7 variants. Conclusions about previously exposed vaccinees are limited, since just 5 or 6 AZD1222 recipients were seropositive for SARS-CoV-2 at baseline. The 56-69-year group was small, and its depth increase did not reach significance, likely because of low power. Participants were mostly white British, with more females than males. The authors suggested clonal diversity may have been underestimated.

The CDR3 regions of human TCRbeta chains were analyzed by immunosequencing. The paper's processing steps were these. TCRs in the repertoires were compared against a reference library of SARS-CoV-2-specific TCRs that had been generated with the MIRA antigen-specificity platform. Breadth meant the fraction of unique TCRs that were SARS-CoV-2-associated, whereas depth meant the fraction of total T cells that were SARS-CoV-2-associated. Using the MIRA data, each spike-specific TCR was assigned both to the spike region to which the TCR was reactive and to a CD4 or CD8 class. Log10-transformed breadth and depth values were compared by one-way ANOVA with Sidak's multiple comparisons tests. TCRdb holds this immuneACCESS table with in-frame rearrangements only. Some clones are missing; in checked studies, unresolved V genes explain under half, and the rest has no known cause. That table is the source of V, J and clone size, and D and trimming were worked out from the DNA. The sample contains tens of thousands of clones, 85% to 90% of them found a single time. More than 8.5% of the sample is taken by the ten largest.

The germline ends are 18 bases apart after V is trimmed by 5 bases and J by 7 bases. CDR1 and CDR2 (SGHTA, FQGNSA) derive from the germline V gene. The CDR3 spans 15 residues, from the cysteine through the phenylalanine. Of the read, only the CDR3 DNA is kept; its 45 bases are in frame from base 1. The TCR sequence derives from an adult in good health. The V gene is TRBV7-2 and the J gene is TRBJ2-1, and the D gene may be TRBD2, 6 bases matching. The sample in question was peripheral blood, obtained on day 0 of AZD1222 vaccination. The CDR3 reads CASSPDGGARNEQFF. Read as DNA, the sequence is TGTGCCAGCAGCCCGGACGGGGGTGCGCGGAATGAGCAGTTCTTC.